The 8 T cell receptor beta chains below come from one sample, sequenced in a study of blood T cell repertoires in COVID-19. Measured with immunoSEQ multiplex PCR; TCRdb has only the in-frame clones, and not every one. The data show just under 250,000 clones, with around 87% seen just once and around 2.8% held by the top ten. The sample taken for sequencing was peripheral blood. The receptors were sampled from a woman aged 30 to 39 who had recovered from COVID-19.

V usage is TRBV12-2 and J usage is TRBJ2-5; the D segment call TRBD1 is taken from the table without a DNA check. TRBV12-2 is described as a pseudogene. The CDR3 sequence is 12 residues long. The CDR3 nucleotides read TGTGCAGTAAACAGGGATCAAGAGACCCAGTACTTC. Translating gives CAVNRDQETQYF.

This chain joins TRBV9 and TRBJ2-3; 12 nucleotides agree with TRBD2. Germline V lookup: CDR1 SGDLS, CDR2 YYNGEE. The junction had 5 bases not matched to a gene; V was cut back by 3 bases and J by 3 bases. CDR3 length: 16 amino acids. CDR3 protein: CASSAGLAGTTDTQYF. In DNA, the CDR3 is TGTGCCAGCAGCGCTGGACTAGCGGGGACGACAGATACGCAGTATTTT.

The chain is built from TRBV7-2 and TRBJ1-1; 11 bases match TRBD1. Germline V gene data show CDR1 as SGHTA and CDR2 as FQGNSA. J lost 7 bases, V lost 2 bases, and 6 bases had no gene match. The CDR3 loop spans 15 amino acids. CDR3 loop: CASSLPDRGQVEAFF. CDR3 sequence (DNA): TGTGCCAGCAGCTTACCGGACAGGGGGCAAGTTGAAGCTTTCTTT.

The chain has TRBV9 and TRBJ1-2, with a weak D call TRBD1 (6 bases). The germline gives CDR1 SGDLS, CDR2 YYNGEE. The CDR3 extends over 14 amino acids. Trimming cost V 4 bases and J 3 bases, with 13 bases left between them. The chain's CDR3 is CASSPQGVDYGYTF. DNA of the CDR3: TGTGCCAGCAGCCCACAGGGAGTGGACTATGGCTACACCTTC.

V and J are TRBV24-1 and TRBJ2-3; 9 bases are shared with TRBD1. The CDR3 length is 14 residues. J lost 2 bases, V lost 7 bases, and 3 bases had no gene match. Germline V gene sequence: CDR1 KGHDR, CDR2 SFDVKD. The CDR3 reads CATRGQGSTDTQYF. The DNA for the CDR3 is TGTGCCACCAGGGGACAGGGATCCACAGATACGCAGTATTTT.

This sequence joins TRBV4-2 and TRBJ1-2; TRBD1 is a possible D gene (5 bases). This CDR3 is built from 12 residues. The germline gives CDR1 LGHNA, CDR2 YNFKEQ. Trimming took 0 bases from V and 7 from J, leaving 6 bases between them. The CDR3: CASSQEGVGYTF. The CDR3 nucleotides are TGTGCCAGCAGCCAAGAAGGGGTTGGCTACACCTTC.

This sequence joins TRBV10-1 and TRBJ2-4; D is perhaps TRBD1 (6 bases). Trimming pared 3 bases from V and 11 bases from J, leaving 11 bases between. CDR3 length: 12 residues. Germline CDR1 WNHNN, CDR2 SYGVQD (reference sequence). In DNA form, the CDR3 reads TGCGCCAGCAGTGAATTAGAGGGGGTTCAGTACTTC. Its protein product is CASSELEGVQYF.

V and J are TRBV6-5 and TRBJ2-7; 7 bases are a match to TRBD2. CDR3 length: 16 residues. Germline CDR1 MNHEY, CDR2 SVGAGI. V trimming: 2 bases; J trimming: 2 bases; junction bases outside the gene matches: 9. The CDR3 loop reads CASSYGRGRNTYEQYF. DNA of the CDR3: TGTGCCAGCAGTTACGGGAGGGGAAGGAATACCTACGAGCAGTACTTC.